A selection of T cell receptor beta chains follows, all from one sample in a study of control samples from healthy donors and cancer patients. Using immunoSEQ multiplex PCR, the repertoire was profiled, and TCRdb retains in-frame clones only, with some absent. The sample has over 150,000 clones; around 93% are singletons. Sequences were obtained from blood. These receptor sequences come from a man aged 18 to 29 in good health. Both conserved end residues are part of each CDR3. A D gene is named only where the DNA matches it firmly. A clone size is listed for some rows: how often the clone was seen (once, few, many), or a class if it is expanded.

DNA	CDR3	size	D	V	J
TGTGCCAGCAGTGAAGCGGAGGTTACCTACGAGCAGTACTTC	CASSEAEVTYEQYF	once	NA	TRBV6-1	TRBJ2-7
TGTGCCAGCAGTCGACCAGGGGACAATGGCTACACCTTC	CASSRPGDNGYTF	NA	NA	TRBV28	TRBJ1-2
TGCGCCAGCAGCTTGGGGCCGGACACAAGGCAGTTCTTC	CASSLGPDTRQFF	NA	NA	TRBV5-1	TRBJ2-1
TGTGCCAGTAAAAGACAGGGCGATTCACCCCTCCACTTT	CASKRQGDSPLHF	NA	TRBD1	TRBV19	TRBJ1-6
TGTGCCAGCAGCCAAGCCCCAGGGGTAGGCGGGGAGCTGTTTTTT	CASSQAPGVGGELFF	NA	NA	TRBV3-1/TRBV3-2	TRBJ2-2
TGTGCCAGCAGCCCAAAAAGACAGGGGGCCAATCAGCCCCAGCATTTT	CASSPKRQGANQPQHF	NA	TRBD1	TRBV5-8	TRBJ1-5
TGCAGCGTTGGCGGCCTTAGAGGGGGCCCCACAACTAATGAAAAACTGTTTTTT	CSVGGLRGGPTTNEKLFF	NA	TRBD1	TRBV29-1	TRBJ1-4
TGCGCCAGCAGCCAAAGGGTAGCGGGGGTTAGTGAGCAGTTCTTC	CASSQRVAGVSEQFF	NA	TRBD2	TRBV4-1	TRBJ2-1
TGTGCCAGCAGACCTCCCGGGACATTGAACACTGAAGCTTTCTTT	CASRPPGTLNTEAFF	NA	NA	TRBV7-8	TRBJ1-1
TGTGCCAGCAGTTACTCGACAAGCGCCCTCACCGGGGAGCTGTTTTTT	CASSYSTSALTGELFF	NA	NA	TRBV6-6	TRBJ2-2
TGTGCCAGCAGTTACCCGGGACAGGGGTACAATGAGCAGTTCTTC	CASSYPGQGYNEQFF	NA	TRBD1	TRBV6-6	TRBJ2-1
TGTGCCAGCAGTCCACCGCGGGAGATCAACACTGAAGCTTTCTTT	CASSPPREINTEAFF	NA	NA	TRBV6-5	TRBJ1-1
TGTGCCAGCAGCCCCCAAGGGGTTAGCGGCACAGATACGCAGTATTTT	CASSPQGVSGTDTQYF	NA	NA	TRBV13	TRBJ2-3
TGTGCCAGCAGGGGACAGGGGGACTATGGCTACACCTTC	CASRGQGDYGYTF	NA	TRBD1	TRBV6-5	TRBJ1-2
TGTGCCAGCGCCTCCATGGGACTACTATACGAGCAGTACTTC	CASASMGLLYEQYF	NA	TRBD2	TRBV25-1	TRBJ2-7
TGTGCCAGCAGCTTACGGCAAAGCCAAGAGACCCAGTACTTC	CASSLRQSQETQYF	NA	NA	TRBV7-9	TRBJ2-5
TGTGCCAGCAGCTTAAGGGATTTATATTCACCCCTCCACTTT	CASSLRDLYSPLHF	NA	NA	TRBV7-9	TRBJ1-6
TGTGCCGCCAGGAGGGGGAACACAGATACGCAGTATTTT	CAARRGNTDTQYF	NA	NA	TRBV7-9	TRBJ2-3
TGTGCCAGCAGGTACTACTCTGGAAACACCATATATTTT	CASRYYSGNTIYF	NA	NA	TRBV12-3/TRBV12-4	TRBJ1-3
TGTGCCAGCAGCTGGGGGACTAGCGGGGGATACGAGCAGTACTTC	CASSWGTSGGYEQYF	NA	TRBD2	TRBV5-4	TRBJ2-7
TGCGCCAGCAGCCAGGCCGGGACAGGAACCTACGAGCAGTACTTC	CASSQAGTGTYEQYF	NA	TRBD1	TRBV4-1	TRBJ2-7
TGTGCCAGCTCTAAGAGACGGGTCCCCAAAAACATTCAGTACTTC	CASSKRRVPKNIQYF	NA	NA	TRBV21-1	TRBJ2-4
TGTGCCACCAGCAGAATGACCGATCAGTATGGCTACACCTTC	CATSRMTDQYGYTF	NA	NA	TRBV15	TRBJ1-2
TGTGCCAGCAGCTTGTTGGCAGGGATGAATTATGGCTACACCTTC	CASSLLAGMNYGYTF	NA	NA	TRBV5-6	TRBJ1-2
TGCGCCAGCAGTGGACAGACGAGTGAGCAGTTCTTC	CASSGQTSEQFF	NA	NA	TRBV5-1	TRBJ2-1
TGCGCCAGCAGCCGGATCGGCTGGGGACAGGGTGATGGTGGCTACACCTTC	CASSRIGWGQGDGGYTF	NA	TRBD1	TRBV5-1	TRBJ1-2
TGCGCCAGCAGCTTAGACGGACAGGGCACTGAAGCTTTCTTT	CASSLDGQGTEAFF	once	TRBD1	TRBV5-1	TRBJ1-1
TGTGCCAGCAGCTTATTCAGGGGGAACTACAATGAGCAGTTCTTC	CASSLFRGNYNEQFF	NA	TRBD1	TRBV7-2	TRBJ2-1
TGTGCCAGCAGTATAAACCAGGGAACCGGGGAGCTGTTTTTT	CASSINQGTGELFF	few	NA	TRBV6-5	TRBJ2-2
TGTGCCAGCAGCTTGGAAGTCTCCGGGGAGCTGTTTTTT	CASSLEVSGELFF	NA	NA	TRBV5-4	TRBJ2-2
TGTGCCAGCAGTTTATGGGGCAGGGACAATGAGCAGTTCTTC	CASSLWGRDNEQFF	NA	NA	TRBV28	TRBJ2-1
TGTGCCACAGGGATGGGCTCTGGAAACACCATATATTTT	CATGMGSGNTIYF	few	NA	TRBV28	TRBJ1-3
TGCGCCAGCAGTGAGTCTTTTTTGAACACTGAAGCTTTCTTT	CASSESFLNTEAFF	NA	NA	TRBV10-2	TRBJ1-1
TGTGCCACCAGTGAATCGAGCTCCTACAATGAGCAGTTCTTC	CATSESSSYNEQFF	once	NA	TRBV24-1	TRBJ2-1
TGTGCCACCAGCCCATGGACAGGGTACAATGAGCAGTTCTTC	CATSPWTGYNEQFF	NA	TRBD1	TRBV15	TRBJ2-1
TGTGCCAGCAGTAAGGGTACCGGGGAGCTGTTTTTT	CASSKGTGELFF	NA	NA	TRBV12-3/TRBV12-4	TRBJ2-2
TGCGCCAGCAGGGACACAATGGGCCAAGAGACCCAGTACTTC	CASRDTMGQETQYF	NA	NA	TRBV10-2	TRBJ2-5
TGCAGTGCCAGGGAAAACGACTACACCTTC	CSARENDYTF	few	NA	TRBV20-1	TRBJ1-2
TGTGCCAGCCGAGGAGGGGCCAATGAAAAACTGTTTTTT	CASRGGANEKLFF	NA	NA	TRBV6-5	TRBJ1-4
TGTGCCAGCAGCTTATTAGGAAACACCGGGGAGCTGTTTTTT	CASSLLGNTGELFF	NA	NA	TRBV7-2	TRBJ2-2
TGTGCCAGCAGTTTATTTGGAGGGGAACTGTTTTTT	CASSLFGGELFF	NA	NA	TRBV27	TRBJ1-4
TGTGCCAGCAGCTTAGAGAGGGGGTTTTGGGGCGAGCAGTACTTC	CASSLERGFWGEQYF	NA	NA	TRBV7-2	TRBJ2-7